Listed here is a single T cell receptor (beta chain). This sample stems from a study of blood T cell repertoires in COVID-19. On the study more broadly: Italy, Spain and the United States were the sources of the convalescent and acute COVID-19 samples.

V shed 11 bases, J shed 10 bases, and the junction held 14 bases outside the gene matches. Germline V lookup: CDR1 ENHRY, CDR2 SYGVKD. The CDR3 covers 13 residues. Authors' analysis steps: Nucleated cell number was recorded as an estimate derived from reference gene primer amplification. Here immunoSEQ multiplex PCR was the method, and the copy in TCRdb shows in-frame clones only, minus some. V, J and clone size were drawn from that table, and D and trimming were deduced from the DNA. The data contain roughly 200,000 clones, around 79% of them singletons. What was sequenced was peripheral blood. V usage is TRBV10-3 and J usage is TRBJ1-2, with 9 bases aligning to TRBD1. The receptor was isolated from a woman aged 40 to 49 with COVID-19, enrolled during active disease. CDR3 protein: CALYPGTGSDYTF. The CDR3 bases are TGTGCCCTCTATCCCGGGACAGGGAGTGACTACACCTTC.